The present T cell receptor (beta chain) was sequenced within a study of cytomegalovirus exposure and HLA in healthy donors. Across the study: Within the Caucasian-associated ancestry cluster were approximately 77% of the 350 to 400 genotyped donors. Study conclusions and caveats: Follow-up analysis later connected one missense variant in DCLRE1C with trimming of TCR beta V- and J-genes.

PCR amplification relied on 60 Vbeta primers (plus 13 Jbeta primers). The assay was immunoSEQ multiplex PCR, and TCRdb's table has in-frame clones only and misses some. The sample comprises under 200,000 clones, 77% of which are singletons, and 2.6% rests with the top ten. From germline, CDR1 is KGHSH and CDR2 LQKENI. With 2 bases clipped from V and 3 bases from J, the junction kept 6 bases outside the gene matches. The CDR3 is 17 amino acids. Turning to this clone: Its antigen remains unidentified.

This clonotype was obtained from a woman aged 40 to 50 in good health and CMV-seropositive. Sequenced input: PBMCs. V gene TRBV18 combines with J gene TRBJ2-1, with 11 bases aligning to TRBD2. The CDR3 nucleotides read TGTGCCAGCTCACCATCGGGGACTAGCGGCAACTACAATGAGCAGTTCTTC. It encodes CASSPSGTSGNYNEQFF. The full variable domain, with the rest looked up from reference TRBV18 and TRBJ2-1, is NAGVMQNPRHLVRRRGQEARLRCSPMKGHSHVYWYRQLPEEGLKFMVYLQKENIIDESGMPKERFSAEFPKEGPSILRIQQVVRGDSAAYFCASSPSGTSGNYNEQFFGPGTRLTVL.